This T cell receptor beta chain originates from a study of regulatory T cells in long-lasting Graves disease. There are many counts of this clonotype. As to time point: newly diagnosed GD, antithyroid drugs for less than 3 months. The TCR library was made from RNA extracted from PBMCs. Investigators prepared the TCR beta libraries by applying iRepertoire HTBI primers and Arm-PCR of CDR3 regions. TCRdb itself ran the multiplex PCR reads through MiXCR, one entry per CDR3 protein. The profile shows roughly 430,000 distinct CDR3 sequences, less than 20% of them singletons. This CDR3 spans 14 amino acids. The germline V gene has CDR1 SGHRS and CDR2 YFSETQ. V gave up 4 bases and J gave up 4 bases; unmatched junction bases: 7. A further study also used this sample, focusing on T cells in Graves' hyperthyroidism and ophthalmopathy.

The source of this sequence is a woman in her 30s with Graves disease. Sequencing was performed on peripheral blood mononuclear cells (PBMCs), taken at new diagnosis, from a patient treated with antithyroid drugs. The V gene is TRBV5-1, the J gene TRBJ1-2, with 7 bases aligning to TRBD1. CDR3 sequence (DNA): TGCGCCAGCAGCGCTGGGACAGCGATCTATGGCTACACCTTC. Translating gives CASSAGTAIYGYTF.